This T cell receptor (beta chain) emerged from a study of OX40 agonist ivuxolimab in advanced cancers. On the study more broadly: Partial responses, seen in three patients, involved one hepatocellular carcinoma and two cutaneous melanomas.

Blood samples were obtained at baseline, cycle 4 day 1, and cycle 7 day 1. Assay: immunoSEQ multiplex PCR; the TCRdb copy retains only in-frame clones and omits some. The sample includes roughly 60,000 clones, around 86% of them seen just once. Trimming left V 1 base short and J 10 bases short, with 11 bases between. Germline V CDR1 and CDR2: GTSNPN, SVGIG (reference sequence). There are 13 residues in the CDR3. Study-wide findings and caveats: The 0.1-3.0 mg/kg partial responders had among the lowest clonal expansion. Which antigen the expanded peripheral T cells recognized is unknown.

A word on this clone: Its antigen is unidentified.

This clonotype was obtained from an adult with an advanced solid tumor such as melanoma, head and neck, liver or kidney cancer. This sequence joins TRBV30 and TRBJ1-6, with D unresolved. The sequenced sample was CD4+ or CD8+ T cells sorted from blood, obtained in a trial of the OX40 agonist ivuxolimab. Written as DNA, the CDR3 is TGTGCCTGGAGTGATCTACCGAGCTCACCCCTCCACTTT. Translating it yields CAWSDLPSSPLHF.